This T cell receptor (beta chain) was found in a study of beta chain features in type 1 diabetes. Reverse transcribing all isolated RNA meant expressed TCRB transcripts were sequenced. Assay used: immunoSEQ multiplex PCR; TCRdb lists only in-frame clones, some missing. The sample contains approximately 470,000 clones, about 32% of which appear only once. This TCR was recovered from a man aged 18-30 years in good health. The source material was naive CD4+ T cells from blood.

Here the CDR3 reads CASRGSDTQYF. The DNA for the CDR3 is TGTGCCAGCAGAGGCTCAGATACGCAGTATTTT. The chain employs TRBV6-6 and TRBJ2-3; no firm D call. The CDR3 is 11 amino acids. Germline CDR1 is MNHNY and CDR2 is SVGAGI (reference sequence). Deletions cut 6 bases from V and 4 bases from J, with 5 bases between.